What follows are 21 T cell receptor beta chains derived from one specimen sequenced in a study of cytomegalovirus exposure and HLA in healthy donors. 13 Jbeta primers and 60 Vbeta primers were used for the PCR. Produced via immunoSEQ multiplex PCR; TCRdb's table is partial and in-frame only. Counted here are about 160,000 clones, roughly four fifths occurring once; the ten biggest clones make up roughly 8%. What was sequenced was PBMCs. The receptors derive from a male donor in good health and CMV-seropositive.

This clone was detected a few times. V is TRBV4-3 and J is TRBJ1-2; possibly TRBD1 for D (6 bases). Deletions cut 4 bases from V and 2 bases from J, with 8 bases between. Germline CDR1 is LGHNA and CDR2 is YSLEER. The CDR3 is made up of 13 amino acids. CDR3 region: CASSPDRNYGYTF. The CDR3 bases are TGCGCCAGCAGCCCCGACAGGAACTATGGCTACACCTTC.

The V gene is TRBV4-3, the J gene TRBJ1-1; a possible D gene is TRBD1 (5 bases). Per the germline V gene, CDR1 is LGHNA and CDR2 is YSLEER. V lost 0 bases and J 1 base, leaving 9 bases between the germline ends. This CDR3 has 15 residues. For the CDR3, the DNA is TGCGCCAGCAGCCAAGATTACGGGGGGAACACTGAAGCTTTCTTT. It specifies CASSQDYGGNTEAFF.

V gene TRBV30 combines with J gene TRBJ1-5, with D tentatively TRBD1 (5 bases). The CDR3 contains 14 residues. V was cut by 1 base and J by 1 base, with 8 bases left in between. Germline loops: CDR1 GTSNPN, CDR2 SVGIG (reference sequence). CDR3: CAWSGGASNQPQHF. The CDR3 DNA is TGTGCCTGGAGTGGTGGGGCAAGCAATCAGCCCCAGCATTTT.

The rearrangement uses TRBV6-5 and TRBJ1-2; D ambiguous. V was trimmed by 3 bases and J by 4 bases, leaving 18 bases between them. Germline assignment: CDR1 MNHEY and CDR2 SVGAGI. This CDR3 is built from 16 residues. The CDR3 bases are TGTGCCAGCAGTTATTCGGGCGCACCGGGGTTCTATGGCTACACCTTC. It specifies CASSYSGAPGFYGYTF.

This chain uses TRBV10-3 with TRBJ1-6, with a tentative D call TRBD1 (5 bases). Germline V gene sequence: CDR1 ENHRY, CDR2 SYGVKD. There are 15 residues in the CDR3. Between the trimmed V and J ends, which lost 8 bases and 6 bases, there was a span of 17 bases. The CDR3 nucleotides read TGTGCCATCGCGAACAGGCCGATCGGTAATTCACCCCTCCACTTT. Protein: CAIANRPIGNSPLHF.

This sequence joins TRBV28 and TRBJ1-6; possibly TRBD1 for D (6 bases). The V end lost 5 bases, the J end lost 2 bases, and 13 bases lay between the germline ends. Germline V gene lookup returns CDR1 MDHEN and CDR2 SYDVKM. This CDR3 has 16 residues. CDR3 residues: CASSMNQGPYNSPLHF. CDR3 bases: TGTGCCAGCAGTATGAATCAGGGGCCCTATAATTCACCCCTCCACTTT.

This sequence joins TRBV2 and TRBJ1-1; D not certain. Trimming took off 10 bases at V and 1 base at J, with 19 bases between the two ends. Per the germline V gene, CDR1 is SNHLY and CDR2 is FYNNEI. CDR3 size: 15 residues. Here the CDR3 DNA reads TGTGCCACCGAGGTCCTCACCCGGGGGAACACTGAAGCTTTCTTT. Translated: CATEVLTRGNTEAFF.

CDR3 in amino acids: CAWSVLRGGGEQYF. CDR3 nucleotide sequence: TGTGCCTGGAGTGTACTAAGGGGAGGAGGCGAGCAGTACTTC. This rearrangement joins TRBV30 to TRBJ2-7; tentatively, D is TRBD2 (6 bases). The CDR3 extends over 14 amino acids. V lost 0 bases, J lost 6 bases, and 15 bases lay in between. Germline loops: CDR1 GTSNPN, CDR2 SVGIG (reference sequence). Together with reference TRBV30 and TRBJ2-7, the CDR3 gives the full variable domain: SQTIHQWPATLVQPVGSPLSLECTVEGTSNPNLYWYRQAAGRGLQLLFYSVGIGQISSEVPQNLSASRPQDRQFILSSKKLLLSDSGFYLCAWSVLRGGGEQYFGPGTRLTVT.

The chain employs TRBV5-5 and TRBJ2-2; 7 nucleotides agree with TRBD2. CDR1 SGHKS and CDR2 YYEKEE come from the germline V gene (reference sequence). CDR3 length: 15 amino acids. The trim removed 0 bases at V and 6 bases at J, leaving 5 bases unmatched. The CDR3 region has the DNA TGTGCCAGCAGCTTGGCTAGCGGCTACGCCGGGGAGCTGTTTTTT. Translated: CASSLASGYAGELFF.

This clone was recorded once. This rearrangement joins TRBV6-6 to TRBJ1-2; 10 bases fit TRBD1. This CDR3 comprises 15 residues. Trimming removed 2 bases from V and 5 bases from J; junction bases left unmatched: 5. Per the germline V gene, CDR1 is MNHNY and CDR2 is SVGAGI (reference sequence). The CDR3 loop is CASSYTLDRGYGYTF. For the CDR3, the DNA is TGTGCCAGCAGTTACACTCTGGACAGGGGGTATGGCTACACCTTC.

This clone has a handful of counts. This chain links TRBV6-5 with TRBJ1-6; no clear D gene. V was cut by 6 bases and J by 5 bases, with 11 bases left in between. Germline V gives CDR1 MNHEY, CDR2 SVGAGI. The CDR3 runs to 14 residues. The CDR3 DNA is TGTGCCAGCAGCCAGTGGCAGAATAATTCACCCCTCCACTTT. Translating it yields CASSQWQNNSPLHF.

The J gene is TRBJ2-7, the V gene TRBV4-3, with 9 positions matching TRBD2. The CDR3 spans 15 residues. After removal of 0 bases from V and 7 bases from J, the junction contained 7 bases not matched to a gene. The germline CDR1 and CDR2 sequences are LGHNA and YSLEER. Here the CDR3 reads CASSQDRAGGWEQYF. The CDR3 bases are TGCGCCAGCAGCCAAGATCGAGCGGGAGGTTGGGAGCAGTACTTC.

Of note for this clone: The identical CDR3 is also encoded by other nucleotide sequences in the sample. The chain has TRBV5-4 and TRBJ2-1, with a possible D match to TRBD1 (6 bases). Germline CDR1 and CDR2: SGHNT and YYREEE (reference sequence). Trimming cost V 4 bases and J 4 bases, with 9 bases left between them. There are 13 residues in the CDR3. This CDR3 is CASSPQGYNEQFF. CDR3 bases: TGTGCCAGCAGCCCACAGGGTTACAATGAGCAGTTCTTC.

The rearrangement uses TRBV30 and TRBJ2-7, with a possible D match to TRBD2 (5 bases). The CDR3 totals 11 residues. Per germline, CDR1 GTSNPN and CDR2 SVGIG (reference sequence). Deletions cut 0 bases from V and 12 bases from J, with 12 bases between. The CDR3 protein is CAWSVLGKGYF. CDR3 DNA: TGTGCCTGGAGTGTACTAGGGAAGGGGTACTTC.

The V gene is TRBV5-1, the J gene TRBJ2-3, with 15 nucleotides matching TRBD2. Germline CDR1 is SGHRS and CDR2 is YFSETQ. This CDR3 is 19 amino acids long. V lost 0 bases to trimming and J lost 5 bases; unmatched junction nucleotides: 10. The CDR3 coding sequence is TGCGCCAGCAGCTTGGGGTTCCGGACTAGCGGGAGGGCTATAGATACGCAGTATTTT. It yields the protein CASSLGFRTSGRAIDTQYF. Filled out from reference TRBV5-1 and TRBJ2-3, the complete variable domain reads KAGVTQTPRYLIKTRGQQVTLSCSPISGHRSVSWYQQTPGQGLQFLFEYFSETQRNKGNFPGRFSGRQFSNSRSEMNVSTLELGDSALYLCASSLGFRTSGRAIDTQYFGPGTRLTVL.

The J gene is TRBJ1-2, the V gene TRBV5-1; TRBD1 might be the D (5 bases). CDR1 SGHRS and CDR2 YFSETQ come from the germline V gene. V was cut by 1 base and J by 6 bases, with 16 bases left in between. The CDR3 sequence is 15 residues long. The CDR3 protein is CASSLLGQGEDGYTF. The CDR3 DNA sequence: TGCGCCAGCAGCTTGCTAGGGCAGGGCGAGGATGGCTACACCTTC.

This clone appeared a few times. This chain links TRBV10-1 with TRBJ2-1; 9 positions agree with TRBD2. Unmatched junction bases numbered 16, after V lost 0 bases and J lost 4 bases. The CDR3 is 20 residues long. Germline V lookup: CDR1 WNHNN, CDR2 SYGVQD (reference sequence). This CDR3 reads CASSESLRMSRGGGYNEQFF. In DNA, the CDR3 is TGCGCCAGCAGTGAGTCGCTGAGGATGTCACGCGGGGGGGGATACAATGAGCAGTTCTTC.

J is TRBJ2-5 and V is TRBV6-1; D not resolved. Trimming removed 7 bases at V and 4 bases at J, with 10 bases between. From germline, CDR1 is MNHNS and CDR2 SASEGT. The CDR3 covers 12 residues. The CDR3 DNA follows: TGTGCCAGCACAATTCCAGGAGAGACCCAGTACTTC. Translating it yields CASTIPGETQYF.

The chain joins TRBV4-1 to TRBJ2-5, with D maybe TRBD2 (6 bases). This CDR3 spans 16 amino acids. Germline CDR1 MGHRA, CDR2 YSYEKL. Trimming took 1 base from V and 5 from J, leaving 17 bases between them. This CDR3 is CASSQGELAEWETQYF. The DNA of the CDR3 is TGCGCCAGCAGCCAAGGGGAATTAGCGGAGTGGGAGACCCAGTACTTC.

The chain combines TRBV4-3 with TRBJ2-7, with 9 bases matching TRBD1. This CDR3 comprises 14 residues. Germline lookup yields CDR1 LGHNA and CDR2 YSLEER. V shed 2 bases and J 3 bases; nucleotides not matched to a gene: 2. CDR3: CASSQQDRGYEQYF. The CDR3 DNA sequence: TGCGCCAGCAGCCAACAGGACAGGGGCTACGAGCAGTACTTC.

V is TRBV7-2 and J is TRBJ2-5, with 7 bases lining up with TRBD2. Trimming at V came to 4 bases and at J to 3 bases, leaving 14 bases not matched to a gene. The V gene's germline CDR1 is SGHTA and CDR2 FQGNSA. This CDR3 contains 17 residues. As DNA, the CDR3 is TGTGCCAGCAGCTCCCGGACTAGGGCGAACTCTAAAGAGACCCAGTACTTC. It yields the protein CASSSRTRANSKETQYF.